These 20 T cell receptor beta chains came from one sample sequenced in a study of T cells in Graves' hyperthyroidism and ophthalmopathy. Amplified regions were TCR beta CDR3 sequences from RNA transcripts. When the TCR CDR3 underwent first-round RT-PCR, the HTBI primer set was used. TCRdb reanalysed the multiplex PCR reads using MiXCR and keeps one entry per CDR3 protein. The data show roughly 500,000 distinct CDR3 sequences, roughly 50% seen once. The specimen was peripheral blood or thyroid tissue (not recorded which). The source of these receptors is an adult woman with Graves' disease, either hyperthyroidism or ophthalmopathy (not recorded which).

This clonotype has a single count. The gene calls are TRBV19 and TRBJ1-5; no definite D call. The CDR3 length is 14 residues. Germline CDR1 LNHDA, CDR2 SQIVND (reference sequence). Trimming shortened V by 7 bases and J by 6 bases, and 16 bases separated the two germline ends. The DNA for the CDR3 is TGTGCCAGTACCTCATGGCCTGGTAGTCAGCCCCAGCATTTT. It specifies CASTSWPGSQPQHF.

The gene calls are TRBV29-1 and TRBJ2-5, with TRBD1 matching over 7 bases. V lost 7 bases to trimming and J lost 5 bases; unmatched junction nucleotides: 13. The CDR3 is made up of 14 amino acids. The V gene's germline CDR1 is SQVTM and CDR2 ANQGSEA. CDR3 region: CSGIWTGGGETQYF. The CDR3, as DNA: TGCAGCGGGATTTGGACAGGCGGTGGGGAGACCCAGTACTTC.

The chain uses TRBV7-8 and TRBJ1-3, with unresolved D. The ends were cut back, 5 bases at V and 8 bases at J, with 7 bases in the middle. Looked up from germline, CDR1 is SGHVS and CDR2 is FQNEAQ. The CDR3 spans 11 residues. CDR3 in DNA: TGTGCCAGCAGCCGCCAGTACACCATATATTTT. Amino acids: CASSRQYTIYF.

This clonotype was seen ten or more times. This sequence joins TRBV19 and TRBJ1-2; maybe TRBD1 (6 bases). V was cut by 9 bases and J by 5 bases, with 19 bases left in between. The CDR3 contains 14 residues. From germline, CDR1 is LNHDA and CDR2 SQIVND (reference sequence). The CDR3 protein is CASLRRTADYGYTF. The CDR3, as DNA: TGTGCCAGCCTCCGCCGGACAGCCGATTATGGCTACACCTTC.

J is TRBJ1-1 and V is TRBV7-8; no clear D. Trimming took off 1 base at V and 1 base at J, with 7 bases between the two ends. The CDR3 loop spans 14 amino acids. Germline V gives CDR1 SGHVS, CDR2 FQNEAQ. The CDR3: CASSLGAENTEAFF. CDR3 bases: TGTGCCAGCAGCTTAGGGGCCGAGAACACTGAAGCTTTCTTT.

This clonotype has just a few counts. A much larger clone lies a single base off, so this may be a read error. This chain links TRBV7-8 with TRBJ2-7; perhaps TRBD1 as D (5 bases). The V end was cut by 1 base, the J end by 4 bases, with 8 bases between. The germline V gene has CDR1 SGHVS and CDR2 FQNEAQ. The CDR3 has 13 amino acids. CDR3 sequence: CASSLEGYYEQYF. DNA of the CDR3: TGTGCCAGCAGCTTAGAGGGGTATTACGAGCAGTACTTC.

Comments on this clonotype: The conserved final phenylalanine or tryptophan is absent from the CDR3, which likely points to a read error. The DNA is omitted, as the CDR3 cannot be located on it reliably, and the CDR3 follows TCRdb's listing. This rearrangement joins TRBV27 to TRBJ2-5; the DNA was not compared with TRBD2, the D call given in the table. 11 amino acids form the CDR3, both terminal residues included. Looked up from germline, CDR1 is MNHEY and CDR2 is SMNVEV (reference sequence). The CDR3 sequence is CASPTEGRIQN.

The table lists this clonotype with a count of one. The chain employs TRBV4-3 and TRBJ1-1; TRBD1 matches at 9 bases. CDR1 is LGHNA and CDR2 is YSLEER in the germline V gene. Trimming cost V 2 bases and J 10 bases; bases outside gene matches: 8. This CDR3 has 14 amino acids. The CDR3 DNA sequence: TGCGCCAGCAGCCAACTTGGGACAGGGACGGGAGCTTTCTTT. Protein: CASSQLGTGTGAFF.

This chain uses TRBV2 with TRBJ1-4; D remains ambiguous. Germline values: CDR1 SNHLY, CDR2 FYNNEI. This CDR3 comprises 17 residues. The germline V and J ends were trimmed by 6 bases and 5 bases, with 22 bases remaining between them. The CDR3 loop is CASRPIKAGGGNEKLFF. The CDR3 DNA is TGTGCCAGCAGACCAATCAAAGCGGGAGGTGGCAATGAAAAACTGTTTTTT.

The J gene is TRBJ1-5, the V gene TRBV2, with 7 bases identical to TRBD1. The junction had 8 bases not matched to a gene; V was cut back by 3 bases and J by 0 bases. Germline V gives CDR1 SNHLY, CDR2 FYNNEI. The CDR3 covers 17 residues. The CDR3 region is CASSDPRTGNSNQPQHF. Here the CDR3 DNA reads TGTGCCAGCAGTGACCCTCGGACAGGAAATAGCAATCAGCCCCAGCATTTT.

This clonotype was found many times. V and J are TRBV5-1 and TRBJ2-7; D uncertain. This CDR3 has 14 amino acids. Trimming cost V 2 bases and J 0 bases, with 9 bases left between them. CDR1 and CDR2 from the germline V gene are SGHRS and YFSETQ. The CDR3 DNA sequence: TGCGCCAGCAGCTTAGTACAATCCTCCTACGAGCAGTACTTC. Translation gives CASSLVQSSYEQYF.

The CDR3 sequence: CASVSGADTGELFF. The CDR3, as DNA: TGTGCCAGCGTCTCAGGGGCCGACACCGGGGAGCTGTTTTTT. V usage is TRBV7-1 and J usage is TRBJ2-2; D is perhaps TRBD1 (6 bases). TRBV7-1 is an open reading frame, and its role is uncertain. Trimming took 8 bases from V and 3 from J, leaving 13 bases between them. This CDR3 region has 14 residues.

This clonotype was detected ten times or more. The V and J genes are TRBV9 and TRBJ1-2; 10 nucleotides align to TRBD1. The CDR3 has 16 amino acids. V lost 1 base and J lost 4; bases outside the gene matches: 7. Germline loops: CDR1 SGDLS, CDR2 YYNGEE. DNA for the CDR3: TGTGCCAGCAGCGTATACCGGGACAGGGGCCTCTATGGCTACACCTTC. This sequence encodes CASSVYRDRGLYGYTF.

Comments on this clonotype: At one end the junction does not follow the germline gene, possibly because of a read error. The V and J genes are TRBV9 and TRBJ1-3, with TRBD1 matching over 9 bases. This CDR3 contains 17 residues. Germline V gene sequence: CDR1 SGDLS, CDR2 YYNGEE. The CDR3 here is CASSVGLGSGQGNTIYF. In DNA, the CDR3 is TGTGCCAGCAGCGTAGGTCTGGGCTCGGGACAGGGAAACACTATATATTTT.

Many counts were recorded for this clonotype. The chain couples TRBV15 to TRBJ2-7, with 9 bases identical to TRBD1. CDR1 and CDR2 from the germline V gene are LNHNV and YYDKDF (reference sequence). The junction had 4 bases not matched to a gene; V was cut back by 0 bases and J by 4 bases. The CDR3 covers 15 residues. The CDR3: CATSREGQGLYEQYF. The CDR3 nucleotides are TGTGCCACCAGCAGAGAAGGACAGGGGTTATACGAGCAGTACTTC.

This clonotype showed up many times. The chain recombines TRBV24-1 with TRBJ1-5; D gene uncertain. This CDR3 comprises 14 residues. Germline V lookup: CDR1 KGHDR, CDR2 SFDVKD. V shed 1 base and J shed 7 bases, with 10 bases lying between them. CDR3 sequence (DNA): TGTGCCACCAGTGATTTAGAAACGAAGCAGCCCCAGCATTTT. Translation: CATSDLETKQPQHF.

About this clonotype itself: A read error may account for a junction end that differs from germline. CDR3 coding DNA: TGTGCCAGCAGCTTAGCTCCCGCGGGGATCTCCTATGAGCAGTACTTC. Amino acid sequence: CASSLAPAGISYEQYF. The V call is TRBV7-9, the J call TRBJ2-7, with TRBD2 as a possible D gene (6 bases). The CDR3 extends over 16 amino acids. Germline CDR1 SEHNR, CDR2 FQNEAQ (reference sequence).

This clonotype was counted at least ten times. The CDR3 DNA follows: TGCAGCGTCCAGGGACAGGGTCGAAATCAGCCCCAGCATTTT. Translation: CSVQGQGRNQPQHF. The chain carries TRBV29-1 and TRBJ1-5; 9 positions match TRBD1. CDR1 is SQVTM, CDR2 ANQGSEA, per germline. The V segment lost 6 bases and the J segment 4 bases; nucleotides outside the gene matches: 7. The CDR3 runs to 14 residues.

This clonotype was counted many times. The rearrangement uses TRBV5-1 and TRBJ1-5; D is unclear. Trimming shortened V by 4 bases and J by 6 bases, and 14 bases separated the two germline ends. This CDR3 spans 14 amino acids. Germline CDR1 reads SGHRS; CDR2 reads YFSETQ. Here the CDR3 DNA reads TGCGCCAGCAGCCCGGACCCGAGGGCTCAGCCCCAGCATTTT. It yields the protein CASSPDPRAQPQHF.

CDR3 sequence reads: CASGGAGNSANEKLFF. The CDR3 DNA sequence: TGTGCCAGCGGGGGGGCAGGGAATTCGGCTAATGAAAAACTGTTTTTT. V gene TRBV2 combines with J gene TRBJ1-4; tentative D call: TRBD1 (6 bases). Germline V gene lookup returns CDR1 SNHLY and CDR2 FYNNEI. Deletions cut 8 bases from V and 3 bases from J, with 19 bases between. This CDR3 spans 16 amino acids. The full variable domain, completed using reference TRBV2 and TRBJ1-4, is EPEVTQTPSHQVTQMGQEVILRCVPISNHLYFYWYRQILGQKVEFLVSFYNNEISEKSEIFDDQFSVERPDGSNFTLKIRSTKLEDSAMYFCASGGAGNSANEKLFFGSGTQLSVL.